The clone carrying this TCR beta chain was seen once. This sample is part of a study of T cell responses to AZD1222 COVID-19 vaccine. The ends lost 4 bases at V and 4 bases at J; junction bases unmatched: 10. The CDR3 length is 16 residues. Germline CDR1 is LNHDA and CDR2 is SQIVND (reference sequence). The repertoire was sequenced with immunoSEQ multiplex PCR; TCRdb's copy has only in-frame clones and lacks some. The data show 70,000 to 75,000 clones, 70% to 90% seen once. This sequence was found in an adult who received the AZD1222 COVID-19 vaccine. The material was peripheral blood, obtained 28 days after the second AZD1222 dose. J is TRBJ2-1 and V is TRBV19; 7 bases map to TRBD2. The CDR3, as DNA: TGTGCCAGTAGTAGGGCGGGAGATCTTAGATACAATGAGCAGTTCTTC. Amino acid sequence: CASSRAGDLRYNEQFF. Drawing the rest from reference TRBV19 and TRBJ2-1, the complete variable domain is DGGITQSPKYLFRKEGQNVTLSCEQNLNHDAMYWYRQDPGQGLRLIYYSQIVNDFQKGDIAEGYSVSREKKESFPLTVTSAQKNPTAFYLCASSRAGDLRYNEQFFGPGTRLTVL.